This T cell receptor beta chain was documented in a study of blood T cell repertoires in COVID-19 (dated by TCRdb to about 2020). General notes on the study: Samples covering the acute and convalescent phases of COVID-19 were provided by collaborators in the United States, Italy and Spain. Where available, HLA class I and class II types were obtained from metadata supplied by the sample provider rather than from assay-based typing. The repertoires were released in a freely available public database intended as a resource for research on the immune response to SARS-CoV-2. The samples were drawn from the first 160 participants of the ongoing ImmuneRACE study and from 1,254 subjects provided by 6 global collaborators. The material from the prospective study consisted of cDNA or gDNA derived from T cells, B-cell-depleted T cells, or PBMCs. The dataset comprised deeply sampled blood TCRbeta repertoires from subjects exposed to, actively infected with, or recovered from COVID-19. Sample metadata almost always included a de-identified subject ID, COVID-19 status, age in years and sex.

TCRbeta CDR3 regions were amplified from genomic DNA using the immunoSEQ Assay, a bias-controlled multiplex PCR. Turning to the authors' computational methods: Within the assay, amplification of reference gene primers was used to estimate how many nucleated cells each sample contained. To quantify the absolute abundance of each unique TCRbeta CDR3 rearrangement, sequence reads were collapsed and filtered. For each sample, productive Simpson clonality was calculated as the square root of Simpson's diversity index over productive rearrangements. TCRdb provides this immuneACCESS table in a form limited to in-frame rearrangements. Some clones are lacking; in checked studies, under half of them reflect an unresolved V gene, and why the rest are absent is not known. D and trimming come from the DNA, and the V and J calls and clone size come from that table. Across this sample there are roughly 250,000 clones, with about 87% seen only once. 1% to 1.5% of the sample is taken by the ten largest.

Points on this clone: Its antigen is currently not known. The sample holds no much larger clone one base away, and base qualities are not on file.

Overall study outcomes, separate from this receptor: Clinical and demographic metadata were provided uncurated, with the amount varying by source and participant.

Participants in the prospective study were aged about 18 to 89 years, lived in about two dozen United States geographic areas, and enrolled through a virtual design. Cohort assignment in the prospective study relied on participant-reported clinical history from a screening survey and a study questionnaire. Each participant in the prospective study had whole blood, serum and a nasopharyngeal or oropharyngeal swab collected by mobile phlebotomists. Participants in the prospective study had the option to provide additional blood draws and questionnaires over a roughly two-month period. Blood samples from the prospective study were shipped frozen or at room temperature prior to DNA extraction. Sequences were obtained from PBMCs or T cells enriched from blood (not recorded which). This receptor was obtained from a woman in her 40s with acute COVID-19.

The nucleotides read TGCGCCAGCCTCCATGGAATTCCGAAGGACAGGGGGCTTCAGAAGACCCAGTACTTC. This sequence encodes CASLHGIPKDRGLQKTQYF. This chain joins TRBV4-1 to TRBJ2-5; TRBD1 fits 11 bases in the junction. The CDR1 and CDR2 encoded by the germline V gene are MGHRA and YSYEKL. The CDR3 holds 19 amino acids from the cysteine to the phenylalanine. Only the CDR3 DNA stays, 57 bases, in frame from base 1. V ends up 8 bases short and J 6 bases short, with an unmatched junction base count of 23.